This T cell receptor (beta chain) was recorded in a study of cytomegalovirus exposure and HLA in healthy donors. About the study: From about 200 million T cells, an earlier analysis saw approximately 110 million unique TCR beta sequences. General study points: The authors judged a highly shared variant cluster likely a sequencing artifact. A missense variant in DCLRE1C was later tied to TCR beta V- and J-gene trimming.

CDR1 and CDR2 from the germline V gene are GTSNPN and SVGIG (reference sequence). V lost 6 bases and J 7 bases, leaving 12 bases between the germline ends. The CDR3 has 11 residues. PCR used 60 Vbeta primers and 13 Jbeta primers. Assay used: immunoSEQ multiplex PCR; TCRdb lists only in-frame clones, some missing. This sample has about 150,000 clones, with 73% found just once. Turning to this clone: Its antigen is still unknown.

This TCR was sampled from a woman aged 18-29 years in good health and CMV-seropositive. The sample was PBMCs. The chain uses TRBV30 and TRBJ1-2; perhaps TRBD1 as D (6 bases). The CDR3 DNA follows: TGTGCCTGCCGACAGGACCCTGGCTACACCTTC. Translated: CACRQDPGYTF.